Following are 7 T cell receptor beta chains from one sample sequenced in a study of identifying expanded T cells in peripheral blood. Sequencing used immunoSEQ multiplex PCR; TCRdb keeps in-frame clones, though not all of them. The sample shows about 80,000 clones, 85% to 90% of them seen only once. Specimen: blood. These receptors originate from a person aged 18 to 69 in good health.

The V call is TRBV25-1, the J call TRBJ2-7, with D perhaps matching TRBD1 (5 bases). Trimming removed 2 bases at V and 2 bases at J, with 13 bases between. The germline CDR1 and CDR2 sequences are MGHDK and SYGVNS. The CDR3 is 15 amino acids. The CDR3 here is CASSEIHRPPYEQYF. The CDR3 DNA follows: TGTGCCAGCAGTGAAATTCACAGGCCCCCCTACGAGCAGTACTTC.

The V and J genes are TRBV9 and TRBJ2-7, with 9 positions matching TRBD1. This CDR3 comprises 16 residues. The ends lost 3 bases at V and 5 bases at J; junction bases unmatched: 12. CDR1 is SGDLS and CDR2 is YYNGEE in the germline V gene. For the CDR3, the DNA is TGTGCCAGCAGCGCGCCCCCCGGGACAGGGCAGCACGAGCAGTACTTC. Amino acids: CASSAPPGTGQHEQYF.

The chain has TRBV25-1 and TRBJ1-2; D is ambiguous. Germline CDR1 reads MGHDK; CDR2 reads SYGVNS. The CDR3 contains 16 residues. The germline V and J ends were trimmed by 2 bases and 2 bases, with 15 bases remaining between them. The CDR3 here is CASSELEKGTNYGYTF. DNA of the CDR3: TGTGCCAGCAGTGAACTAGAGAAGGGAACAAACTATGGCTACACCTTC.

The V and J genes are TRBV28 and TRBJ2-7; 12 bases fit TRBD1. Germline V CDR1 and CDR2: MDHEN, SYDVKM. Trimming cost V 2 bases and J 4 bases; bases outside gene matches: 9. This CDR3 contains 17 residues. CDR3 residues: CASSLVTGTGGSYEQYF. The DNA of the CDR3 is TGTGCCAGCAGTTTAGTCACGGGGACAGGGGGCTCATACGAGCAGTACTTC.

CDR3 bases: TGTGCCAGCAGGCTGGGGGGGGATTCACCCCTCCACTTT. It encodes CASRLGGDSPLHF. This chain joins TRBV5-4 and TRBJ1-6, with a possible D match to TRBD1 (5 bases). This CDR3 has 13 residues. CDR1 is SGHNT and CDR2 is YYREEE in the germline V gene (reference sequence). V was cut by 5 bases and J by 8 bases, with 11 bases left in between.

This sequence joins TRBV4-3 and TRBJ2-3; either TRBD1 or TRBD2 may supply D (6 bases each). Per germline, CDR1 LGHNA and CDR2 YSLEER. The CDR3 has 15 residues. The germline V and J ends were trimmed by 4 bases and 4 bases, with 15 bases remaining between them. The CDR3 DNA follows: TGCGCCAGCAGCCCCTCGGGGGCGGCGGCAGATACGCAGTATTTT. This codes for CASSPSGAAADTQYF.

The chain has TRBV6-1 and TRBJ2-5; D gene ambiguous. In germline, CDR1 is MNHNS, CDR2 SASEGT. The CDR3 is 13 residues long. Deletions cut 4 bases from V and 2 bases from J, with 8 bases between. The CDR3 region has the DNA TGTGCCAGCAGTGGCGGTCTTCAAGAGACCCAGTACTTC. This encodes CASSGGLQETQYF.